The sequence of this T cell receptor beta chain was determined in a study of blood T cell repertoires in COVID-19. At the level of the study: T cells, B-cell-depleted T cells, or PBMCs supplied cDNA or gDNA.

Germline-derived CDR1 and CDR2 are SGHRS and YFSETQ. V lost 2 bases and J lost 4; bases outside the gene matches: 4. The CDR3 loop spans 14 amino acids. Only in-frame clones appear in the TCRdb table, and some are missing; sequencing was by immunoSEQ multiplex PCR. This sample has 140,000 to 150,000 clones, with 65% to 85% found just once. The sequenced sample was peripheral blood. The chain links TRBV5-1 to TRBJ1-2; 8 nucleotides match TRBD1. The receptor comes from a man aged 50 to 60 with active or convalescent COVID-19. This chain's CDR3 is CASSLTTGGYGYTF. CDR3 nucleotide sequence: TGCGCCAGCAGCTTAACCACAGGGGGCTATGGCTACACCTTC.